This T cell receptor (beta chain) was documented in a study of shared T cell receptors in the human thymus. Profiling relied on immunoSEQ multiplex PCR, and the TCRdb table lists in-frame clones only, not all of them. Of 500,000 to 750,000 clones in the sample, around 87% were seen once. Germline V lookup: CDR1 MNHEY, CDR2 SVGAGI. The CDR3 runs to 13 residues. The V end lost 6 bases, the J end lost 1 base, and 9 bases lay between the germline ends. The same sample was also studied in work on human thymus T cells. Per that paper: Thymus was obtained from resections taken during corrective heart surgery. Blood and thymic repertoires both appeared biased in V and J gene usage.

Material for sequencing was thymocytes. This clonotype was sampled from a boy in the first two years of life with a congenital heart defect. The chain combines TRBV6-5 with TRBJ1-1, with D unresolved. In nucleotides, the CDR3 is TGTGCCAGCAGGGGGAGGGAGAACACTGAAGCTTTCTTT. Protein sequence: CASRGRENTEAFF.